The 19 T cell receptor beta chains below all came from one sample that was sequenced in a study of blood T cell repertoires in COVID-19. Repertoires were generated with immunoSEQ multiplex PCR, while TCRdb's copy carries only in-frame clones and drops some. The table records more than 65,000 clones, about 90% of them present only once. Source material: peripheral blood. The receptors come from a human donor in a cohort sampled during active COVID-19.

This chain uses TRBV4-1 with TRBJ2-7; 7 bases are shared with TRBD2. Per the germline V gene, CDR1 is MGHRA and CDR2 is YSYEKL. Unmatched junction bases numbered 11, after V lost 5 bases and J lost 4 bases. The CDR3 runs to 15 residues. As DNA, the CDR3 is TGCGCCAGCAGCGACGGTGCCGGGGGGTATTACGAGCAGTACTTC. This sequence encodes CASSDGAGGYYEQYF.

The chain combines TRBV7-3 with TRBJ2-3; D is uncertain. Germline lookup yields CDR1 SGHTA and CDR2 FQGTGA. Trimming cost V 1 base and J 1 base, with 9 bases left between them. This CDR3 is built from 15 residues. The CDR3 reads CASSLSGAGTDTQYF. CDR3 nucleotides: TGTGCCAGCAGCTTAAGCGGAGCCGGCACAGATACGCAGTATTTT.

The gene calls are TRBV4-1 and TRBJ2-7, with 7 bases aligning to TRBD1. The ends lost 5 bases at V and 0 bases at J; junction bases unmatched: 10. CDR1 is MGHRA and CDR2 is YSYEKL in the germline V gene. This CDR3 has 16 amino acids. The CDR3 here is CASSSAPGQFSYEQYF. The CDR3 DNA reads as TGCGCCAGCAGCTCAGCTCCGGGACAGTTCTCCTACGAGCAGTACTTC.

This clone was detected once. The chain is built from TRBV7-8 and TRBJ2-7, with a possible D match to TRBD2 (6 bases). Germline V gives CDR1 SGHVS, CDR2 FQNEAQ. This CDR3 has 14 amino acids. The ends were cut back, 0 bases at V and 3 bases at J, with 9 bases in the middle. CDR3 sequence: CASSLAEGSYEQYF. The CDR3 bases are TGTGCCAGCAGCTTAGCGGAGGGGAGCTACGAGCAGTACTTC.

This clone was detected once. The chain has TRBV24-1 and TRBJ1-4; no firm D call. The CDR3 totals 12 residues. Trimming removed 7 bases from V and 5 bases from J, with 7 bases in between. From germline, CDR1 is KGHDR and CDR2 SFDVKD. The CDR3 sequence: CATRPGNEKLFF. The CDR3 DNA reads TGTGCCACCAGGCCCGGGAATGAAAAACTGTTTTTT.

The CDR3 protein is CASSWVTGNTEAFF. Here the CDR3 DNA reads TGTGCCAGCAGCTGGGTCACGGGGAACACTGAAGCTTTCTTT. The chain carries TRBV5-5 and TRBJ1-1; D unresolved. CDR1 is SGHKS and CDR2 is YYEKEE in the germline V gene (reference sequence). V was trimmed by 3 bases and J by 1 base, leaving 10 bases between them. The CDR3 loop spans 14 amino acids.

This sequence joins TRBV28 and TRBJ2-3; D perhaps matches TRBD1 (6 bases). Germline V gives CDR1 MDHEN, CDR2 SYDVKM. The V end was cut by 5 bases, the J end by 4 bases, with 16 bases between. CDR3 length: 15 residues. The CDR3 here is CASSLIRQDPDTQYF. In DNA form, the CDR3 reads TGTGCCAGCAGTCTAATCCGACAGGATCCAGATACGCAGTATTTT.

The CDR3 nucleotides read TGTGCCAGCAGCATCCGACACAGCCGGGGGGACGAGCAGTACTTC. Protein sequence: CASSIRHSRGDEQYF. The chain is built from TRBV7-2 and TRBJ2-7, with TRBD2 matching 7 bases. Trimming took 5 bases from V and 5 from J; bases not matched to a gene: 12. CDR1 SGHTA and CDR2 FQGNSA come from the germline V gene. This CDR3 is 15 amino acids long.

The genes are TRBV19 and TRBJ1-4; 7 nucleotides align to TRBD1. Unmatched junction bases numbered 9, after V lost 4 bases and J lost 7 bases. The CDR3 is 15 residues long. Germline CDR1 LNHDA, CDR2 SQIVND (reference sequence). CDR3 nucleotides: TGTGCCAGTAGTACCCCAGGGGGGCACGGTGAAAAACTGTTTTTT. Translated: CASSTPGGHGEKLFF.

The chain joins TRBV5-1 to TRBJ1-1; D unclear. CDR1 is SGHRS, CDR2 YFSETQ, per germline. Trimming stripped 5 bases from V and 1 base from J, with 9 bases between. The CDR3 covers 13 residues. The CDR3, as DNA: TGCGCCAGCAGGGCTGGAGAGAACACTGAAGCTTTCTTT. Translating it yields CASRAGENTEAFF.

This chain links TRBV28 with TRBJ2-5, with TRBD2 matching over 11 bases. V lost 3 bases, J lost 3 bases, and 6 bases stayed unmatched. The CDR3 has 16 amino acids. From germline, CDR1 is MDHEN and CDR2 SYDVKM. CDR3 sequence reads: CASSFPKTSGEETQYF. CDR3 coding DNA: TGTGCCAGCAGTTTCCCGAAGACTAGCGGGGAAGAGACCCAGTACTTC. The full variable domain, rest sourced from reference TRBV28 and TRBJ2-5, is DVKVTQSSRYLVKRTGEKVFLECVQDMDHENMFWYRQDPGLGLRLIYFSYDVKMKEKGDIPEGYSVSREKKERFSLILESASTNQTSMYLCASSFPKTSGEETQYFGPGTRLLVL.

The chain has TRBV29-1 and TRBJ2-7; 8 bases fit TRBD1. This CDR3 spans 15 amino acids. The J segment lost 0 bases and the V segment lost 5 bases, leaving 9 bases of the junction unmatched. CDR1 and CDR2 (germline): SQVTM, ANQGSEA. The CDR3 DNA sequence: TGCAGCGTTCTCAGCCGGGACAGGTCCTCCTACGAGCAGTACTTC. Translating gives CSVLSRDRSSYEQYF.

CDR3 DNA: TGTGCCAGCAGTTTATCAAGCGGGGGGGTGGAGACCCAGTACTTC. Amino acids: CASSLSSGGVETQYF. The chain couples TRBV6-5 to TRBJ2-5, with TRBD2 identical over 10 bases. V gave up 4 bases and J gave up 5 bases; unmatched junction bases: 7. Germline loops: CDR1 MNHEY, CDR2 SVGAGI. The CDR3 has 15 amino acids.

The chain combines TRBV7-3 with TRBJ1-4, with a weak D call TRBD1 (6 bases). V lost 5 bases, J lost 0 bases, and 10 bases lay in between. The germline CDR1 and CDR2 sequences are SGHTA and FQGTGA. This CDR3 contains 15 residues. CDR3 residues: CASSIRQATNEKLFF. The CDR3 DNA sequence: TGTGCCAGCAGCATCCGACAGGCAACTAATGAAAAACTGTTTTTT.

The rearrangement uses TRBV29-1 and TRBJ2-7; 7 bases align to TRBD1. CDR3 length: 13 residues. Germline values: CDR1 SQVTM, CDR2 ANQGSEA. Losses at the gene ends were 3 bases for V and 0 bases for J; bases not matched to a gene: 2. This chain's CDR3 is CSVDGQDSYEQYF. CDR3 in DNA: TGCAGCGTTGATGGACAGGACTCCTACGAGCAGTACTTC.

This sequence joins TRBV30 and TRBJ2-7; D uncertain. Germline V gene lookup returns CDR1 GTSNPN and CDR2 SVGIG (reference sequence). Trimming removed 5 bases from V and 2 bases from J, with 7 bases in between. The CDR3 loop spans 11 amino acids. The CDR3 bases are TGTGCCTGGGGCCCTACCTACGAGCAGTACTTC. It encodes CAWGPTYEQYF. The complete variable domain, with remaining parts taken from reference TRBV30 and TRBJ2-7, reads SQTIHQWPATLVQPVGSPLSLECTVEGTSNPNLYWYRQAAGRGLQLLFYSVGIGQISSEVPQNLSASRPQDRQFILSSKKLLLSDSGFYLCAWGPTYEQYFGPGTRLTVT.

The chain combines TRBV30 with TRBJ2-3; possible D gene TRBD2, 6 bases. This CDR3 has 18 amino acids. V was pared by 1 base and J by 5 bases, with 25 bases between. Germline V lookup: CDR1 GTSNPN, CDR2 SVGIG (reference sequence). CDR3 loop: CAWSDWPSVRRERDTQYF. The CDR3 bases are TGTGCCTGGAGTGATTGGCCTAGCGTTCGTCGGGAGCGAGATACGCAGTATTTT.

The J gene is TRBJ1-5, the V gene TRBV4-2; 8 bases align to TRBD1. Germline V gives CDR1 LGHNA, CDR2 YNFKEQ. J was trimmed by 6 bases and V by 0 bases; bases with no gene match: 10. CDR3 length equals 17 residues. The CDR3 here is CASSQDLQGELGQPQHF. CDR3 DNA: TGTGCCAGCAGCCAAGACTTACAGGGGGAGTTGGGTCAGCCCCAGCATTTT.

The genes are TRBV7-8 and TRBJ2-1, with 12 bases that match TRBD2. Per the germline V gene, CDR1 is SGHVS and CDR2 is FQNEAQ. V shed 5 bases, J shed 6 bases, and the junction held 5 bases outside the gene matches. This CDR3 contains 15 residues. The CDR3 bases are TGTGCCAGCAGCCTCCTAGCGGGGGGGATCAATGAGCAGTTCTTC. Its translation: CASSLLAGGINEQFF.